The clone carrying this TCR beta chain was seen once. The antigen remains undetermined. This sample is drawn from a study of cytotoxic CD8 clonotypes in ibrutinib-treated CLL. General study results and limits: Clonotypes that were public were uncommon, and they contracted or stayed stable on treatment.

Clones were read by immunoSEQ multiplex PCR, and TCRdb kept only the in-frame ones, dropping some. Seen here are tens of thousands of clones, 60% to 75% observed once, and the top ten hold about 13%. Germline-derived CDR1 and CDR2 are MDHEN and SYDVKM. V was trimmed by 2 bases and J by 8 bases, leaving 9 bases between them. This CDR3 comprises 12 residues. Sequenced here: PBMCs, sampled after 12 months of ibrutinib treatment. The rearrangement links TRBV28 to TRBJ1-1; D gene ambiguous. The sequence derives from a human donor with chronic lymphocytic leukemia. The CDR3 nucleotides are TGTGCCAGCAGTTTACCGGGGTCGGAAGCTTTCTTT. This encodes CASSLPGSEAFF.